The text below deals with one T cell receptor (beta chain). This sample was taken from a study of T cells in Graves' hyperthyroidism and ophthalmopathy. CDR1 is KGHDR, CDR2 SFDVKD, per germline. V was trimmed by 3 bases and J by 7 bases, leaving 9 bases between them. This CDR3 has 12 amino acids. Amplification targeted TCR beta CDR3 regions from RNA transcripts. HTBI primers were the set used in a first-round RT-PCR of the TCR CDR3. TCRdb recomputed calls from the multiplex PCR reads with MiXCR, one row per CDR3 protein. The sample lists under 300,000 distinct CDR3 sequences; 25% to 30% were seen once.

The origin of this receptor is a man between 40 and 49 years old with Graves' hyperthyroidism that later progressed to Graves' ophthalmopathy. The chain joins TRBV24-1 to TRBJ2-7; D ambiguous. The sequencing sample was made of blood. The DNA for the CDR3 is TGTGCCACCAGTGATGACGACTGGGAGCAGTACTTC. Amino acids: CATSDDDWEQYF.